A single sample is the source of the 8 T cell receptor beta chains below, sequenced in a study of spatial heterogeneity in lung cancer. Each CDR3 protein gets one entry after TCRdb re-called the 5' RACE reads with MiXCR. The table includes about 5,400 distinct CDR3 sequences, roughly 35% detected once. Specified time point: sample taken at primary tumor resection. Unsorted tumor, nontumor lung tissue or cryopreserved PBMC supplied the whole RNA. The sequences come from PBMCs, collected at surgery. These receptors were taken from a female donor with early-stage non-small cell lung cancer.

A few counts support this clonotype. Little can be read into the size of this beta chain, an off-target read in a library designed for alpha chains. The chain employs TRBV11-2 and TRBJ2-1; D is perhaps TRBD1 or TRBD2 (5 bases each). In germline, CDR1 is SGHAT, CDR2 FQNNGV. The CDR3 has 15 residues. The V gene lost 6 bases and the J gene lost 4 bases, with 16 bases spanning the gap. The CDR3 DNA follows: TGTGCCAGCAGGATACCGGGGCGTATATACAATGAGCAGTTCTTC. This encodes CASRIPGRIYNEQFF.

In regard to this clonotype: Since it is a stray read in a library aimed at alpha chains, this beta chain has a size that is not meaningful. In nucleotides, the CDR3 is TGCAGCGTTGACCCAGTGGAGGGCGGCCAGCAGTTCTTC. This sequence encodes CSVDPVEGGQQFF. The chain recombines TRBV29-1 with TRBJ2-1; perhaps TRBD2 as D (6 bases). V was pared by 3 bases and J by 11 bases, with 17 bases between. CDR3 length equals 13 residues. CDR1 is SQVTM and CDR2 is ANQGSEA in the germline V gene.

For this clonotype: Since it is a stray read in a library aimed at alpha chains, this beta chain has a size that is not meaningful. The rearrangement uses TRBV23-1 and TRBJ2-1, with D uncertain. TRBV23-1 is filed as an ORF, its function uncertain. The CDR3 sequence is 14 residues long. V was trimmed by 10 bases and J by 5 bases, leaving 18 bases between them. CDR3 bases: TGCGCCATCATGGACCAAGATACTAACAATGAGCAGTTCTTC. Protein sequence: CAIMDQDTNNEQFF.

As regards this clonotype: One end of the junction fails to match germline, which may point to a read error. For a library built for alpha chains, this beta chain is a stray read; little rests on its size. The chain recombines TRBV4-3 with TRBJ2-3; D possibly corresponds to TRBD1 (6 bases). The CDR3 totals 15 residues. Looked up from germline, CDR1 is LGHNA and CDR2 is YSLEER. This CDR3 is CATSYTGSSTDTQYF. DNA for the CDR3: TGCGCCACCAGCTATACAGGGAGTTCGACAGATACGCAGTATTTT.

Comment on this clonotype: This beta chain turned up in a library designed for alpha chains; as an off-target read, its abundance says little. The chain uses TRBV24-1 and TRBJ2-1; tentative D call: TRBD1 (7 bases). V was pared by 1 base and J by 5 bases, with 11 bases between. CDR3 length equals 15 residues. Germline values: CDR1 KGHDR, CDR2 SFDVKD. The CDR3 nucleotides are TGTGCCACCAGTGATTTCGACAGGGAGGACAATGAGCAGTTCTTC. Translated, it gives CATSDFDREDNEQFF.

Worth noting for this clonotype: Little can be read into the size of this beta chain, an off-target read in a library designed for alpha chains. The chain uses TRBV20-1 and TRBJ2-3; 9 positions match TRBD2. The CDR3 is 15 amino acids. V was clipped by 3 bases and J by 2 bases; unmatched bases: 6. Germline CDR1 is DFQATT and CDR2 is SNEGSKA (reference sequence). CDR3 sequence reads: CSARPLAGLTDTQYF. Here the CDR3 DNA reads TGCAGTGCTAGGCCCCTAGCGGGGCTCACAGATACGCAGTATTTT.

About this clonotype itself: The library was built for alpha chains, so this beta chain is an off-target read and its size means little. The chain carries TRBV20-1 and TRBJ2-4, with TRBD2 identical over 11 bases. The V segment lost 6 bases and the J segment 8 bases; nucleotides outside the gene matches: 6. CDR3 length: 13 residues. CDR1 DFQATT and CDR2 SNEGSKA come from the germline V gene (reference sequence). CDR3 residues: CSASTSGGYIQYF. The CDR3 DNA reads TGCAGTGCCAGTACTAGCGGGGGATACATTCAGTACTTC.

In regard to this clonotype: This beta chain was picked up by a library intended for alpha chains and is off target, so its count carries little meaning. This rearrangement joins TRBV3-1 to TRBJ2-2; D not certain. This CDR3 comprises 18 residues. V lost 0 bases and J 5 bases, leaving 19 bases between the germline ends. Germline values: CDR1 LGHDT, CDR2 YNNKEL (reference sequence). DNA of the CDR3: TGTGCCAGCAGCCAAGATGGGTTGAGCATAAGGAAGACCGGGGAGCTGTTTTTT. It specifies CASSQDGLSIRKTGELFF.